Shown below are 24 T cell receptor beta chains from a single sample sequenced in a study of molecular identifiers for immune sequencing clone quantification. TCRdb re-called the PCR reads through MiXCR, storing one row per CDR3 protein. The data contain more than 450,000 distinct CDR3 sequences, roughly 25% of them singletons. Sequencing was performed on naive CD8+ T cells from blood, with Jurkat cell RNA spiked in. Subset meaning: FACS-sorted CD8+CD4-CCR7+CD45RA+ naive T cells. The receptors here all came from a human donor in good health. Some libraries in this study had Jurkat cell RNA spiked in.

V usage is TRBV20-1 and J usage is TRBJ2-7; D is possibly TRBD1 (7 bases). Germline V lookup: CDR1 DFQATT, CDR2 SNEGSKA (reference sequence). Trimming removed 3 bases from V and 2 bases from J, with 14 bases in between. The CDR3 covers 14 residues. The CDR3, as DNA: TGCAGTGCTAGGACGGGGGACAGCCCCTACGAGCAGTACTTC. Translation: CSARTGDSPYEQYF.

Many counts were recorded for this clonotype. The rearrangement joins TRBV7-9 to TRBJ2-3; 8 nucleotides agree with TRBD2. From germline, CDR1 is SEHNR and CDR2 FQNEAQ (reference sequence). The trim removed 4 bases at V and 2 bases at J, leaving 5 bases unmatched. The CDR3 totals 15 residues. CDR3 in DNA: TGTGCCAGCAGCTACTTAGCGGGAACCACAGATACGCAGTATTTT. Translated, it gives CASSYLAGTTDTQYF.

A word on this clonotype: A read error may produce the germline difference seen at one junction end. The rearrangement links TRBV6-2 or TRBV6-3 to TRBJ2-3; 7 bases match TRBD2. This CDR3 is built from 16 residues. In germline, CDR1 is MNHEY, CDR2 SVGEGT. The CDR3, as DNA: TGTGCCCGCAGTTACCCCCCCGGGAGCGGGGCAGATACGCAGTATTTT. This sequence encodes CARSYPPGSGADTQYF.

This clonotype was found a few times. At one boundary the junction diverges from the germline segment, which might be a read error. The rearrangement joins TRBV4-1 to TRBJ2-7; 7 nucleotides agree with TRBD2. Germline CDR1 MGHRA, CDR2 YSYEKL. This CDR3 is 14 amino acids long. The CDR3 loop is CSSSQEAGRYEQYF. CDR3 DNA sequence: TGCTCCAGCAGCCAAGAAGCGGGGAGGTACGAGCAGTACTTC.

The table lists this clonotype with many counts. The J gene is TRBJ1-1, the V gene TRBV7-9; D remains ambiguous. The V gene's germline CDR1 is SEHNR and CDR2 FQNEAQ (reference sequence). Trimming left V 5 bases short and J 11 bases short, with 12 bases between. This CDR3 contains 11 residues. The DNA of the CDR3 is TGTGCCAGCAGCCGAGGGAGGTTGGCTTTCTTT. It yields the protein CASSRGRLAFF. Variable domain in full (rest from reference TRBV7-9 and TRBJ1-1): DTGVSQNPRHKITKRGQNVTFRCDPISEHNRLYWYRQTLGQGPEFLTYFQNEAQLEKSRLLSDRFSAERPKGSFSTLEIQRTEQGDSAMYLCASSRGRLAFFGQGTRLTVV.

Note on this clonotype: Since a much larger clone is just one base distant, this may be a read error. CDR3 amino acids: CVSSLDAEFGSPLHF. The CDR3 bases are TGTGTCAGCAGCTTAGATGCCGAATTTGGGTCACCCCTCCACTTT. The J gene is TRBJ1-6, the V gene TRBV7-9; D ambiguous. CDR1 and CDR2 from the germline V gene are SEHNR and FQNEAQ (reference sequence). CDR3 length equals 15 residues.

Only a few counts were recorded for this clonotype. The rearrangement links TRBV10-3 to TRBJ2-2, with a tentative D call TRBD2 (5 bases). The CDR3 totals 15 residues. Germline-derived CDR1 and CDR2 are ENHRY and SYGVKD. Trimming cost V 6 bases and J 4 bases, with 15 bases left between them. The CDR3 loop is CAIRGAAESTGELFF. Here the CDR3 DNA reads TGTGCCATCAGGGGAGCAGCAGAGTCCACCGGGGAGCTGTTTTTT.

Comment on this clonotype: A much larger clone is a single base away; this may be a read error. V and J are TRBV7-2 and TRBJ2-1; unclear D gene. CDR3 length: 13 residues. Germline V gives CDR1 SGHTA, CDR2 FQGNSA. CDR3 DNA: TGTGCCAGCAGCTTAGTAGGTTACAATGAGCCGTTCTTC. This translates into CASSLVGYNEPFF.

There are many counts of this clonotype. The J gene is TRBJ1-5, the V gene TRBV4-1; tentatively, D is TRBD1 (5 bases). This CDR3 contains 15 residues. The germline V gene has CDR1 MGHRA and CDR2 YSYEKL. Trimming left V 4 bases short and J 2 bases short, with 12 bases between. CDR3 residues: CASSRWVQGNQPQHF. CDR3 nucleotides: TGCGCCAGCAGCCGATGGGTACAGGGCAATCAGCCCCAGCATTTT.

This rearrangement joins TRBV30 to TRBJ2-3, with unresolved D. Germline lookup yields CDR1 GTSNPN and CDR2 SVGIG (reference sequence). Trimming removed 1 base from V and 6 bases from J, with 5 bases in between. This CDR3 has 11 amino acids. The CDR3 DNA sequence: TGTGCCTGGAGTGAGGGCGATACGCAGTATTTT. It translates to CAWSEGDTQYF.

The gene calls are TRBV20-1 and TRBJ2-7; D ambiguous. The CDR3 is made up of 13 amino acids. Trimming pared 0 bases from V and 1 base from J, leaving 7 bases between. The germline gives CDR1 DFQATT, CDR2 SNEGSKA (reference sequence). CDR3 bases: TGCAGTGCTAGAGATATGGGATCCTACGAGCAGTACTTC. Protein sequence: CSARDMGSYEQYF.

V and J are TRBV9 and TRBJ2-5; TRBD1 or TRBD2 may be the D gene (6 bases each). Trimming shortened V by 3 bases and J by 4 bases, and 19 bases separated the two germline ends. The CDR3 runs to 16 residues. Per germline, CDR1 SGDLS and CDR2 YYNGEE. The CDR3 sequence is CASSASLEGGRETQYF. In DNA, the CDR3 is TGTGCCAGCAGCGCATCCCTAGAGGGGGGCAGAGAGACCCAGTACTTC.

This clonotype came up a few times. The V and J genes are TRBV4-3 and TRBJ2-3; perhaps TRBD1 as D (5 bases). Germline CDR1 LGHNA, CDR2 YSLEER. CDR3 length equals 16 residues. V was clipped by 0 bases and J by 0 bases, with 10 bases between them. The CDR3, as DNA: TGCGCCAGCAGCCAAGATAGTTACAGGAGCACAGATACGCAGTATTTT. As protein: CASSQDSYRSTDTQYF.

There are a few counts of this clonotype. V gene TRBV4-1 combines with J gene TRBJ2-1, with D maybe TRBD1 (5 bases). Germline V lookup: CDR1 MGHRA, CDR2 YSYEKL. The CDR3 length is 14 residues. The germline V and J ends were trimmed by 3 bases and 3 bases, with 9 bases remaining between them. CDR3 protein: CASSHQTVYNEQFF. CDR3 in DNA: TGCGCCAGCAGCCATCAGACAGTCTACAATGAGCAGTTCTTC.

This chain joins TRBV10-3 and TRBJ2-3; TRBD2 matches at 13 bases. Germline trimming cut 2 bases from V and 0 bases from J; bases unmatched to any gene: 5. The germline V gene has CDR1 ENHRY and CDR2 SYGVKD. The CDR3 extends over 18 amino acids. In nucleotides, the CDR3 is TGTGCCATCAGTGAGACTGGACTAGCGGGGGTTAGCACAGATACGCAGTATTTT. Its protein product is CAISETGLAGVSTDTQYF.

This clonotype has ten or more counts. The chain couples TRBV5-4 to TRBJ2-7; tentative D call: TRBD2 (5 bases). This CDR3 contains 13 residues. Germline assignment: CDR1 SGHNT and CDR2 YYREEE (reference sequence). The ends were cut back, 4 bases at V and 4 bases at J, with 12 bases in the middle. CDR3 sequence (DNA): TGTGCCAGCAGCCCGGAGGTAGCTTACGAGCAGTACTTC. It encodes CASSPEVAYEQYF. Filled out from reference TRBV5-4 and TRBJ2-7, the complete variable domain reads ETGVTQSPTHLIKTRGQQVTLRCSSQSGHNTVSWYQQALGQGPQFIFQYYREEENGRGNFPPRFSGLQFPNYSSELNVNALELDDSALYLCASSPEVAYEQYFGPGTRLTVT.

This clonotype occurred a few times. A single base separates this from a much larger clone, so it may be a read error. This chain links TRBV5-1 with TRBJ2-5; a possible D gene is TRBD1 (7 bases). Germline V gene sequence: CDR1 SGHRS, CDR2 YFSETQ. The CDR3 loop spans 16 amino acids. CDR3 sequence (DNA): TGCGCCAGCAGCTTGGAGCCAGGGGGTCCGGGGGAGACCCAGTGCTTC. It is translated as CASSLEPGGPGETQCF.

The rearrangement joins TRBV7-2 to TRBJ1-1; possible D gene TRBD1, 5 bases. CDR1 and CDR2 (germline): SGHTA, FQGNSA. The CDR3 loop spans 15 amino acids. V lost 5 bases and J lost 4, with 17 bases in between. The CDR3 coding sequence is TGTGCCAGCAGCCCCCGGGGTGGGGGTATCACTGAAGCTTTCTTT. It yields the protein CASSPRGGGITEAFF.

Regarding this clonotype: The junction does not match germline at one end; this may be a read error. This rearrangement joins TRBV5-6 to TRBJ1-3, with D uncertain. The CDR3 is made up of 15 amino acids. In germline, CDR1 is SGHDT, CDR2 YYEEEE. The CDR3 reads CASSLMRGQPNAIYF. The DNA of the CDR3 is TGTGCCAGCAGCCTGATGCGCGGGCAGCCAAACGCCATATATTTT.

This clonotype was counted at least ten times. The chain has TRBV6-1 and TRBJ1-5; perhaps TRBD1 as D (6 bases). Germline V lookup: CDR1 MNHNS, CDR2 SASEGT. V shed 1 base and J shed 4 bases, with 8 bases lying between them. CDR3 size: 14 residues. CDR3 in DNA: TGTGCCAGCAGTGAAGGGGACACGAATCAGCCCCAGCATTTT. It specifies CASSEGDTNQPQHF.

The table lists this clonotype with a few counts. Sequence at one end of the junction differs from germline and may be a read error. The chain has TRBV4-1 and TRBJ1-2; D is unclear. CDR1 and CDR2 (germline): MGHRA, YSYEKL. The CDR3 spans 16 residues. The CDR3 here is CASGQESAGPTYGYTF. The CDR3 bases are TGCGCCAGCGGCCAAGAGAGCGCAGGTCCAACCTATGGCTACACCTTC.

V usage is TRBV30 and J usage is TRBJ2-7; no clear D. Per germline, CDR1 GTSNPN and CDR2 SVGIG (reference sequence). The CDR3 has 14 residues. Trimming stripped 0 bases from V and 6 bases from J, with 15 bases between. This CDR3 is CAWSVRSGWGEQYF. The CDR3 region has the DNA TGTGCCTGGAGTGTGAGGTCCGGATGGGGCGAGCAGTACTTC.

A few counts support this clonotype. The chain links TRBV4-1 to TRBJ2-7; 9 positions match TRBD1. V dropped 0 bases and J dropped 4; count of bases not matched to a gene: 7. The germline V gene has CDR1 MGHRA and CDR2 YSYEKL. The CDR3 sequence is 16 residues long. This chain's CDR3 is CASSQESGQGHYEQYF. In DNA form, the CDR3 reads TGCGCCAGCAGCCAAGAATCCGGACAGGGGCATTACGAGCAGTACTTC.

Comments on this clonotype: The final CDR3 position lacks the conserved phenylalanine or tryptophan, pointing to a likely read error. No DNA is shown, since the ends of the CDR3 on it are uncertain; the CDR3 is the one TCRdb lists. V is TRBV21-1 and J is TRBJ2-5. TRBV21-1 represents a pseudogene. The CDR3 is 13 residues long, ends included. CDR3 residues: CASSKYSQETQYL.